These 3 T cell receptor beta chains came from one sample sequenced in a study of shared clonotypes between healthy human individuals. Sequenced by immunoSEQ multiplex PCR; TCRdb stores in-frame clones only, minus some. The sample gives about 530,000 clones, 95% to 97% of which show up once; about 0.064% is in the top ten. Sequencing was carried out using naive CD4+ T cells sorted from blood. Subset defined: CD45RA+ positively selected. These receptors originate from a woman in her 30s in good health.

The V and J genes are TRBV28 and TRBJ1-1, with D unclear. V lost 2 bases, J lost 1 base, and 14 bases lay in between. CDR3 length: 16 amino acids. CDR1 and CDR2 (germline): MDHEN, SYDVKM. CDR3 coding DNA: TGTGCCAGCAGTTTACCCTACCGGAGAGGGAACACTGAAGCTTTCTTT. This encodes CASSLPYRRGNTEAFF.

The chain combines TRBV28 with TRBJ2-5; D is undetermined. Looked up from germline, CDR1 is MDHEN and CDR2 is SYDVKM. The CDR3 covers 13 residues. Trimming pared 5 bases from V and 5 bases from J, leaving 12 bases between. As DNA, the CDR3 is TGTGCCAGCAGTCAAGACCCATTGGAGACCCAGTACTTC. Translation: CASSQDPLETQYF.

The J gene is TRBJ2-1, the V gene TRBV28; tentatively, D is TRBD1 or TRBD2 (5 bases each). This CDR3 is 15 amino acids long. Germline V gene sequence: CDR1 MDHEN, CDR2 SYDVKM. With 5 bases removed from V and 4 bases from J, the gap between germline ends came to 15 bases. DNA of the CDR3: TGTGCCAGCAGTGGACCCGGGACGGGGTACAATGAGCAGTTCTTC. Translated, it gives CASSGPGTGYNEQFF.